This T cell receptor beta chain was sequenced during a study of OX40 agonist ivuxolimab in advanced cancers. The overall study: The study treated patients with ivuxolimab, an agonistic anti-OX40 (CD134) antibody. Those treated in dose escalation had hepatocellular carcinoma, melanoma, renal cell cancer or head and neck cancer.

Sequenced by immunoSEQ multiplex PCR; TCRdb stores in-frame clones only, minus some. Here the sample spans approximately 88,000 clones, 88% being singletons. No patient had autoimmune disease or received systemic immunosuppression. Study results and caveats: With doses of 0.1 to 3.0 mg/kg, CD4+ and CD8+ blood T cells had undergone clonal expansion by week 6.

This clone showed up just once. Its target is not known. CDR1 and CDR2 from the germline V gene are SGHDT and YYEEEE. The CDR3 is 13 amino acids. V lost 3 bases to trimming and J lost 2 bases, with 9 bases between them. Sequenced material: CD4+ or CD8+ T cells sorted from blood, taken in a trial of the OX40 agonist ivuxolimab. The J gene is TRBJ2-7, the V gene TRBV5-6; no reliable D call. The clonotype was recovered from an adult with an advanced solid tumor such as melanoma, head and neck, liver or kidney cancer. The CDR3 coding sequence is TGTGCCAGCAGCTGGATACAAACCTACGAGCAGTACTTC. This translates into CASSWIQTYEQYF.